Here is one TCR beta chain with its context. Measured with immunoSEQ multiplex PCR; TCRdb has only the in-frame clones, and not every one. The sample holds thousands of clones, 77% seen once. This CDR3 region has 13 residues. CDR1 is SEHNR, CDR2 FQNEAQ, per germline (reference sequence). V lost 5 bases and J 2 bases, leaving 10 bases between the germline ends. This entry is derived from a study of neoadjuvant nivolumab and ipilimumab in lung cancer. This clonotype was obtained from an adult with non-small cell lung cancer. The specimen was tumor tissue, collected after neoadjuvant nivolumab, alone or with ipilimumab, at or shortly before surgery. The V call is TRBV7-9, the J call TRBJ2-7; D is unresolved. The CDR3 coding sequence is TGTGCCAGCAGCAGGGATGCGGCCTACGAGCAGTACTTC. Amino acid sequence: CASSRDAAYEQYF.